The 27 T cell receptor beta chains below come from one sample, sequenced in a study of T cells in Graves' hyperthyroidism and ophthalmopathy (dated by TCRdb to about 2019). The library came from multiplex PCR. Sequencing was performed on an Illumina HiSeq 2000. The TCR beta CDR3 regions were amplified from the RNA transcripts. The TCR CDR3 was subjected to a first round of RT-PCR using the HTBI primer set and the Qiagen OneStep RT-PCR kit. The public reads were reanalyzed by TCRdb: fastp trimming at Q25, MiXCR alignment, in-frame beta chains only. All rows with the same CDR3 protein become a single entry with the most common DNA and genes. This sample comprises 250,000 to 350,000 distinct CDR3 sequences, approximately 17% of them detected only once. The top ten clonotypes cover roughly a third of the sample. The material sequenced was blood. All receptors derive from a man aged 25-45 years with Graves' hyperthyroidism.

This chain joins TRBV12-3 or TRBV12-4 and TRBJ2-6; perhaps D is TRBD1 or TRBD2 (5 bases each). CDR3 length equals 16 residues. V gave up 3 bases and J gave up 4 bases, with 13 bases separating them. CDR3 sequence reads: CASSFWGLGGANVLTF. DNA of the CDR3: TGTGCCAGCAGTTTTTGGGGGTTGGGAGGGGCCAACGTCCTGACTTTC.

With respect to this clonotype: A much larger clone is a single base away; this may be a read error. This rearrangement joins TRBV3-1 to TRBJ2-1, with a weak D call TRBD2 (7 bases). This CDR3 is 16 amino acids long. Per germline, CDR1 LGHDT and CDR2 YNNKEL (reference sequence). V gave up 4 bases and J gave up 4 bases, with 17 bases separating them. The CDR3 DNA follows: TGTGCCAGCAGCCCAAGGACAGCGGGACTTTACAATGAGCAGTTCTTC. Protein sequence: CASSPRTAGLYNEQFF.

This clonotype was picked up a small number of times. V is TRBV30 and J is TRBJ1-6; tentatively, D is TRBD1 (5 bases). Trimming cost V 4 bases and J 10 bases, with 26 bases left between them. Germline CDR1 and CDR2: GTSNPN and SVGIG (reference sequence). The CDR3 runs 17 residues. The CDR3 sequence: CAWTDRDWKYVGSPLHF. CDR3 nucleotide sequence: TGTGCCTGGACCGACCGGGACTGGAAGTATGTCGGGTCACCCCTCCACTTT.

V is TRBV4-2 and J is TRBJ2-3; D ambiguous. V lost 2 bases and J 1 base, leaving 7 bases between the germline ends. The V gene's germline CDR1 is LGHNA and CDR2 YNFKEQ. The CDR3 contains 14 residues. The CDR3 reads CASSQIWGTDTQYF. The CDR3, as DNA: TGTGCCAGCAGCCAAATATGGGGCACAGATACGCAGTATTTT.

In its sample, this clonotype was seen a few times. The chain employs TRBV2 and TRBJ1-4, with 9 bases matching TRBD1. Germline V lookup: CDR1 SNHLY, CDR2 FYNNEI. The CDR3 extends over 15 amino acids. The junction had 1 base not matched to a gene; V was cut back by 0 bases and J by 5 bases. The CDR3 protein is CASSEAGTGNEKLFF. Written as DNA, the CDR3 is TGTGCCAGCAGTGAAGCGGGGACAGGGAATGAAAAACTGTTTTTT.

The rearrangement joins TRBV28 to TRBJ2-7, with 7 bases that match TRBD2. The J call is in doubt because the DNA end fits TRBJ2-1 better. Germline V CDR1 and CDR2: MDHEN, SYDVKM. CDR3 length: 16 residues. CDR3 loop: CASSPPGRPVSYEQFF. The DNA of the CDR3 is TGTGCCAGCAGTCCGCCCGGGAGGCCGGTCTCCTACGAGCAGTTCTTC.

This clonotype was seen more than once but under ten times. The chain is built from TRBV6-1 and TRBJ1-3; tentative D call: TRBD1 (5 bases). The CDR3 sequence is 15 residues long. The V end lost 6 bases, the J end lost 1 base, and 13 bases lay between the germline ends. The germline gives CDR1 MNHNS, CDR2 SASEGT. The CDR3 spells CASRGGARSGNTIYF. In DNA, the CDR3 is TGTGCCAGCAGGGGCGGGGCAAGATCTGGAAACACCATATATTTT.

A few counts support this clonotype. The rearrangement joins TRBV9 to TRBJ2-2; 10 bases map to TRBD1. CDR3 length equals 14 residues. Looked up from germline, CDR1 is SGDLS and CDR2 is YYNGEE. After removal of 6 bases from V and 4 bases from J, the junction contained 3 bases not matched to a gene. As DNA, the CDR3 is TGTGCCAGCACGACAGGGGGCTTCACCGGGGAGCTGTTTTTT. It specifies CASTTGGFTGELFF.

This clonotype appeared many times. The genes are TRBV10-3 and TRBJ2-2; 8 nucleotides agree with TRBD2. V lost 3 bases and J lost 2; bases outside the gene matches: 11. Germline V gene lookup returns CDR1 ENHRY and CDR2 SYGVKD. The CDR3 has 18 amino acids. The CDR3 reads CAISDSPGLAGNTGELFF. For the CDR3, the DNA is TGTGCCATCAGTGATTCCCCCGGACTAGCTGGAAACACCGGGGAGCTGTTTTTT.

The J gene is TRBJ1-5, the V gene TRBV19; 9 bases line up with TRBD1. V shed 11 bases, J shed 11 bases, and the junction held 7 bases outside the gene matches. Germline V CDR1 and CDR2: LNHDA, SQIVND (reference sequence). The CDR3 consists of 11 residues. In nucleotides, the CDR3 is TGTGCCGCCGGGGACAGGGTAGCCCAGCATTTT. Translation: CAAGDRVAQHF. The variable domain in full, with the rest retrieved from reference TRBV19 and TRBJ1-5, is DGGITQSPKYLFRKEGQNVTLSCEQNLNHDAMYWYRQDPGQGLRLIYYSQIVNDFQKGDIAEGYSVSREKKESFPLTVTSAQKNPTAFYLCAAGDRVAQHFGDGTRLSIL.

The chain has TRBV5-1 and TRBJ2-1; the D is unclear. Deletions cut 4 bases from V and 0 bases from J, with 8 bases between. The CDR3 covers 14 residues. Germline values: CDR1 SGHRS, CDR2 YFSETQ. CDR3 sequence (DNA): TGCGCCAGCAGCCCCACGTTCTCCTACAATGAGCAGTTCTTC. Protein product: CASSPTFSYNEQFF.

This clonotype was seen at least ten times. This chain uses TRBV5-1 with TRBJ1-5; weak D call: TRBD1 (5 bases). CDR1 and CDR2 from the germline V gene are SGHRS and YFSETQ. Trimming cost V 4 bases and J 9 bases, with 14 bases left between them. CDR3 length: 13 amino acids. The CDR3 DNA reads as TGCGCCAGCAGCCCCGGGGGGGGGAGGCCCCAGCATTTT. Amino acid sequence: CASSPGGGRPQHF.

This clonotype was recorded at least ten times. V and J are TRBV5-1 and TRBJ2-1; TRBD2 aligns across 9 bases. J was trimmed by 4 bases and V by 4 bases; bases with no gene match: 9. Germline loops: CDR1 SGHRS, CDR2 YFSETQ. This CDR3 is built from 16 residues. DNA for the CDR3: TGCGCCAGCAGCCTAATAGCGGGAGAAGTGTACAATGAGCAGTTCTTC. This sequence encodes CASSLIAGEVYNEQFF.

This clonotype occurred many times. V is TRBV11-2 and J is TRBJ2-7; D is ambiguous. Trimming left V 1 base short and J 7 bases short, with 8 bases between. The CDR3 consists of 12 residues. From germline, CDR1 is SGHAT and CDR2 FQNNGV. CDR3 coding DNA: TGTGCCAGCAGCTTAGTCCGGAGTGAGCAGTACTTC. Translation: CASSLVRSEQYF.

This clonotype has at least ten counts. V usage is TRBV30 and J usage is TRBJ1-2; unclear D gene. V shed 2 bases and J shed 13 bases, with 14 bases lying between them. Germline assignment: CDR1 GTSNPN and CDR2 SVGIG (reference sequence). The CDR3 consists of 11 residues. The CDR3 DNA reads TGTGCCTGGAGTCCCCTTTATGAGGCCACCTTC. It encodes CAWSPLYEATF.

This clonotype turned up a few times. This chain connects TRBV7-6 to TRBJ1-5, with 8 bases identical to TRBD1. V lost 4 bases, J lost 5 bases, and 7 bases stayed unmatched. Germline V gene data show CDR1 as SGHVS and CDR2 as FNYEAQ. This CDR3 has 15 residues. CDR3 nucleotides: TGTGCCAGCAGCTCTTGGACAGGGCGGGATCAGCCCCAGCATTTT. Translating it yields CASSSWTGRDQPQHF.

V usage is TRBV19 and J usage is TRBJ1-3; the D gene is possibly TRBD1 (6 bases). Per germline, CDR1 LNHDA and CDR2 SQIVND (reference sequence). V was shortened by 11 bases and J by 4 bases, with 18 bases between the two germline ends. The CDR3 is 14 amino acids. The CDR3 DNA is TGTGCCTCTCGGTGGGGGCCAATCGGAAACACCATATATTTT. Translation gives CASRWGPIGNTIYF. Using reference TRBV19 and TRBJ1-3 for the parts outside the CDR3, the full variable domain is DGGITQSPKYLFRKEGQNVTLSCEQNLNHDAMYWYRQDPGQGLRLIYYSQIVNDFQKGDIAEGYSVSREKKESFPLTVTSAQKNPTAFYLCASRWGPIGNTIYFGEGSWLTVV.

CDR3 residues: CSAGRAVAEEDSPLHF. In DNA, the CDR3 is TGCAGTGCCGGGAGAGCCGTCGCGGAGGAGGATTCACCCCTCCACTTT. The V and J genes are TRBV20-1 and TRBJ1-6, with no clear D. CDR1 DFQATT and CDR2 SNEGSKA come from the germline V gene (reference sequence). V lost 6 bases and J lost 8, with 23 bases in between. There are 16 residues in the CDR3.

In this sample, this clonotype turned up many times. The rearrangement links TRBV12-3 or TRBV12-4 to TRBJ2-3; the D gene could be TRBD1 or TRBD2 (5 bases each). The length of the CDR3 is 14 residues. The V end lost 6 bases, the J end lost 6 bases, and 16 bases lay between the germline ends. As DNA, the CDR3 is TGTGCCAGCAGGGCCCGGGGCGGTAGTGATACGCAGTATTTT. This sequence encodes CASRARGGSDTQYF.

This clonotype was counted a few times. For the CDR3, the DNA is TGTGCCAGCAGCCGCCTAGGACTAGCGGGAAGGGATGAGCAGTTCTTC. This translates into CASSRLGLAGRDEQFF. The J gene is TRBJ2-1, the V gene TRBV3-1; 12 bases agree with TRBD2. From germline, CDR1 is LGHDT and CDR2 YNNKEL (reference sequence). The CDR3 extends over 16 amino acids. The junction had 9 bases not matched to a gene; V was cut back by 4 bases and J by 8 bases.

In its sample, this clonotype was seen many times. The rearrangement links TRBV18 to TRBJ1-5, with 7 positions matching TRBD1. This CDR3 has 13 amino acids. Germline values: CDR1 KGHSH, CDR2 LQKENI. The trim removed 6 bases at V and 7 bases at J, leaving 6 bases unmatched. The CDR3 coding sequence is TGTGCCAGCTCCACAGGGGTGGGGCAGCCCCAGCATTTT. It encodes CASSTGVGQPQHF.

This clonotype was found many times. The rearrangement joins TRBV3-1 to TRBJ2-1; 8 nucleotides match TRBD1. The CDR3 runs to 17 residues. V was pared by 0 bases and J by 8 bases, with 12 bases of the junction left unmatched. CDR1 LGHDT and CDR2 YNNKEL come from the germline V gene (reference sequence). In DNA, the CDR3 is TGTGCCAGCAGCCAAGAGCTATTCACAGGGGGGACTGATGAGCAGTTCTTC. Protein product: CASSQELFTGGTDEQFF.

This clonotype has at least ten counts. An end of the junction differs from the germline gene, which may be a read error. The chain combines TRBV5-1 with TRBJ2-1; no firm D call. Germline CDR1 reads SGHRS; CDR2 reads YFSETQ. CDR3 length: 15 residues. CDR3 nucleotides: TGCGCCAGCAGCTTGGGACAAAACTCCTGCAATGAGCAGTTCTTC. Translating gives CASSLGQNSCNEQFF. Drawing the rest from reference TRBV5-1 and TRBJ2-1, the complete variable domain is KAGVTQTPRYLIKTRGQQVTLSCSPISGHRSVSWYQQTPGQGLQFLFEYFSETQRNKGNFPGRFSGRQFSNSRSEMNVSTLELGDSALYLCASSLGQNSCNEQFFGPGTRLTVL.

This chain connects TRBV7-3 to TRBJ1-3; D is ambiguous. This CDR3 contains 14 residues. Germline CDR1 reads SGHTA; CDR2 reads FQGTGA. V was shortened by 5 bases and J by 0 bases, with 8 bases between the two germline ends. The CDR3 region has the DNA TGTGCCAGCAGCACCACCCCCTCTGGAAACACCATATATTTT. Residues: CASSTTPSGNTIYF.

The chain joins TRBV30 to TRBJ1-6; 9 bases are shared with TRBD1. Germline CDR1 and CDR2: GTSNPN and SVGIG (reference sequence). CDR3 length equals 15 residues. The J segment lost 6 bases and the V segment lost 1 base, leaving 4 bases of the junction unmatched. The CDR3 region has the DNA TGTGCCTGGAGTGGCCCGGACAGGGGTAATTCACCCCTCCACTTT. Translated: CAWSGPDRGNSPLHF.

The CDR3 region has the DNA TGCGCCAGCAGCATTCTTACAAGGAGCTCCTACGAGCAGTACTTC. Its protein product is CASSILTRSSYEQYF. This sequence joins TRBV5-1 and TRBJ2-7, with D unresolved. The ends were cut back, 4 bases at V and 0 bases at J, with 14 bases in the middle. CDR1 and CDR2 from the germline V gene are SGHRS and YFSETQ. The CDR3 consists of 15 residues.

Many counts were recorded for this clonotype. The chain employs TRBV5-1 and TRBJ2-7; 7 nucleotides line up with TRBD1. The CDR3 extends over 14 amino acids. V lost 4 bases and J lost 2; bases outside the gene matches: 6. CDR1 is SGHRS, CDR2 YFSETQ, per germline. CDR3 bases: TGCGCCAGCAGCCAGGGGGACGCAACCTACGAGCAGTACTTC. This translates into CASSQGDATYEQYF.